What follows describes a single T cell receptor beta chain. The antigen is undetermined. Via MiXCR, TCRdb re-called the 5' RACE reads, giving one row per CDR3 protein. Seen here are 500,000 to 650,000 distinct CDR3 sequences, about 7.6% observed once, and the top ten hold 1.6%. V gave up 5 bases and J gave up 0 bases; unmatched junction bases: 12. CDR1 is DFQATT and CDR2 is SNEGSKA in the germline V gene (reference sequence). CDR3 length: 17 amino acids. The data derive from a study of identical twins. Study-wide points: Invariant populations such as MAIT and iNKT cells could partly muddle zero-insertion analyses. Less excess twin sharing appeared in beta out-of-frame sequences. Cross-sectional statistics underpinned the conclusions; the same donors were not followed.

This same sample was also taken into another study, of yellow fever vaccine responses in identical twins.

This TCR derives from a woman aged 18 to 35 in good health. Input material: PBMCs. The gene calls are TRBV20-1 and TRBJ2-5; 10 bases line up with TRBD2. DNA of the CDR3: TGCAGTGCTTTAGTGTGGCTAGCGGGGGCGTACCAAGAGACCCAGTACTTC. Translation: CSALVWLAGAYQETQYF.